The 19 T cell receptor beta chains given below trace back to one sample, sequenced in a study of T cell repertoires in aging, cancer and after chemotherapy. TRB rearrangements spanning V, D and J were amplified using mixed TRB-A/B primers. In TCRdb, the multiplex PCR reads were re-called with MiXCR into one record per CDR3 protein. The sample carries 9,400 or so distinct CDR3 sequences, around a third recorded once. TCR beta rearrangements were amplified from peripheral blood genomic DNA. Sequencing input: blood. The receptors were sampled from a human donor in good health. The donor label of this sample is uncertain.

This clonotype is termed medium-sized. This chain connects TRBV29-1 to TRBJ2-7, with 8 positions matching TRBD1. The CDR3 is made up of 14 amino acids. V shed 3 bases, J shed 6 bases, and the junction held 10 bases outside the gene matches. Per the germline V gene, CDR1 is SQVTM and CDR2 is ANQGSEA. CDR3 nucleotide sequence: TGCAGCGTTGACGGGCCAGGGGGCGGATCCGAGCAGTACTTC. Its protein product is CSVDGPGGGSEQYF.

The DNA for the CDR3 is TGTGCCAGTAGCCCCGGCGTGGGGAATTTGGCGCCCCAGCATTTT. This encodes CASSPGVGNLAPQHF. This chain connects TRBV19 to TRBJ1-5; no clear D gene. The germline V gene has CDR1 LNHDA and CDR2 SQIVND (reference sequence). The germline V and J ends were trimmed by 6 bases and 9 bases, with 21 bases remaining between them. This CDR3 contains 15 residues.

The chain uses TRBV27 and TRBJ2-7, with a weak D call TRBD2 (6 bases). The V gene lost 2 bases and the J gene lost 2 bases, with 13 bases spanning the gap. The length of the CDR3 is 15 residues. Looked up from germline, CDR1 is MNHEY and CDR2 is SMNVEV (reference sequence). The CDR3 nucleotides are TGTGCCAGCAGTTTAGATGTCCAGCGGGCCTACGAGCAGTACTTC. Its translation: CASSLDVQRAYEQYF.

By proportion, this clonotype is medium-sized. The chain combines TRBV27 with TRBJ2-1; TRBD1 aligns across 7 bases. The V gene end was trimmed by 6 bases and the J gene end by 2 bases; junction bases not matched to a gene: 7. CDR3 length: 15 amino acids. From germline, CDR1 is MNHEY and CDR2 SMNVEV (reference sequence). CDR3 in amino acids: CASSVDRDPYNEQFF. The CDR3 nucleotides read TGTGCCAGCAGCGTTGACAGGGACCCCTACAATGAGCAGTTCTTC.

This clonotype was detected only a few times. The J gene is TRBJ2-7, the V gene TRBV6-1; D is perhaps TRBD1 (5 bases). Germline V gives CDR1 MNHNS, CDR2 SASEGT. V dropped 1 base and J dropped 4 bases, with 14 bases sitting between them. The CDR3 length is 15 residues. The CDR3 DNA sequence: TGTGCCAGCAGTGAAGGGGGTGGGGCAACTTACGAGCAGTACTTC. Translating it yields CASSEGGGATYEQYF.

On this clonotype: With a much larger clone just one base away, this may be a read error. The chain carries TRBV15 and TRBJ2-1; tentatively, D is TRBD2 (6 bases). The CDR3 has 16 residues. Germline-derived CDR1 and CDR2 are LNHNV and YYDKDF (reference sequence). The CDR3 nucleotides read TGTGCCACCAGCAGAGACGGGGGTAGCTCTGACAATAAGCAGTTCTTC. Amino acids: CATSRDGGSSDNKQFF. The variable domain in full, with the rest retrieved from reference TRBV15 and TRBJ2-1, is DAMVIQNPRYQVTQFGKPVTLSCSQTLNHNVMYWYQQKSSQAPKLLFHYYDKDFNNEADTPDNFQSRRPNTSFCFLDIRSPGLGDTAMYLCATSRDGGSSDNKQFFGPGTRLTVL.

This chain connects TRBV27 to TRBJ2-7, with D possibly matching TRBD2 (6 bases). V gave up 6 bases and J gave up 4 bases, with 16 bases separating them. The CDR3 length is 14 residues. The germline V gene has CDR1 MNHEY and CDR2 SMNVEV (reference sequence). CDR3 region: CASRGPGLKYEQYF. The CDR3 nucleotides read TGTGCCAGCAGGGGGCCGGGACTTAAGTACGAGCAGTACTTC.

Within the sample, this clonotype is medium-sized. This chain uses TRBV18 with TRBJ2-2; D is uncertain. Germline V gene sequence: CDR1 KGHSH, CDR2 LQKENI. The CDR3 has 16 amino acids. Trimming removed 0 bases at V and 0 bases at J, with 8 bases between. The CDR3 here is CASSPPGITNTGELFF. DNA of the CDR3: TGTGCCAGCTCACCACCGGGAATTACGAACACCGGGGAGCTGTTTTTT.

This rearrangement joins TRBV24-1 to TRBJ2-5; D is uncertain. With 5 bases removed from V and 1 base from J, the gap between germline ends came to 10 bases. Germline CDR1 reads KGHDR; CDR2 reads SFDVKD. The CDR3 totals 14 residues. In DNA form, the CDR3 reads TGTGCCACCAGTGGCCCAGGAGTCCAAGAGACCCAGTACTTC. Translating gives CATSGPGVQETQYF.

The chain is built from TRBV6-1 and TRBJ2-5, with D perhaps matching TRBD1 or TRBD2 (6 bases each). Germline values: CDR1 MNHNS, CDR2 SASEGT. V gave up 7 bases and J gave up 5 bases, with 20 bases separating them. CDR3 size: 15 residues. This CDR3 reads CASTHSVGGFETQYF. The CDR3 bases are TGTGCCAGCACCCACTCTGTGGGGGGCTTCGAGACCCAGTACTTC.

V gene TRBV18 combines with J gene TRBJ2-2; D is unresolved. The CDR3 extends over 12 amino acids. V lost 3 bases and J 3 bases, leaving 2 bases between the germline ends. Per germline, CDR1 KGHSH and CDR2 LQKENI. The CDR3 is CASSPYTGELFF. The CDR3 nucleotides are TGTGCCAGCTCACCGTACACCGGGGAGCTGTTTTTT.

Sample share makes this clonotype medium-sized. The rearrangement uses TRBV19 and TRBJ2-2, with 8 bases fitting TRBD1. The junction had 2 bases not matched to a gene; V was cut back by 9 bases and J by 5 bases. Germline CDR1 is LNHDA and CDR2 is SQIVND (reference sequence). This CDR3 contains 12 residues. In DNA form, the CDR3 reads TGTGCCAGCGGACAGGGTACCGGGGAGCTGTTTTTT. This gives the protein CASGQGTGELFF.

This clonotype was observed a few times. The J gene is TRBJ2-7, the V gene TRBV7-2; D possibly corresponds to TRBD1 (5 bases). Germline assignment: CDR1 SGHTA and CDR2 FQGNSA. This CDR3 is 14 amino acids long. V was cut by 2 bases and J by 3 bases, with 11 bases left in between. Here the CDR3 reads CASSLMGLVYEQYF. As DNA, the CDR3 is TGTGCCAGCAGCTTAATGGGGCTAGTCTACGAGCAGTACTTC.

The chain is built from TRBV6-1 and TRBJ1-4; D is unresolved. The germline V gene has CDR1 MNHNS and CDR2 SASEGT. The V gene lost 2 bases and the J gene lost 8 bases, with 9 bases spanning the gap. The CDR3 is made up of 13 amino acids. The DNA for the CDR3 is TGTGCCAGCAGTGAACTTGGGCAGGAAAAACTGTTTTTT. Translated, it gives CASSELGQEKLFF.

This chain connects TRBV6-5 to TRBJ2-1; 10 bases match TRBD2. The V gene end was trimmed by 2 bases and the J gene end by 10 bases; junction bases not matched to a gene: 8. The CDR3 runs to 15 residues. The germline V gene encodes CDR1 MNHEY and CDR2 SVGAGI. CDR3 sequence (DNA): TGTGCCAGCAGTTACCCGCTTGTAGCGGGGGGAGAGCAGTTCTTC. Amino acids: CASSYPLVAGGEQFF.

The CDR3 bases are TGCAGTGCTAGCCCCCGGGACAGCCCTGACTACGAGCAGTACTTC. Translated: CSASPRDSPDYEQYF. This chain joins TRBV20-1 and TRBJ2-7; 7 nucleotides line up with TRBD1. The CDR3 consists of 15 residues. V shed 3 bases and J 3 bases; nucleotides not matched to a gene: 11. CDR1 DFQATT and CDR2 SNEGSKA come from the germline V gene (reference sequence).

The CDR3 DNA is TGTGCCAGTAGTGTACAGGGAAGAGGTACTGAAGCTTTCTTT. Translating gives CASSVQGRGTEAFF. V gene TRBV19 combines with J gene TRBJ1-1; D might be TRBD1 (6 bases). Trimming stripped 5 bases from V and 5 bases from J, with 15 bases between. The CDR3 is 14 amino acids. Germline loops: CDR1 LNHDA, CDR2 SQIVND (reference sequence).

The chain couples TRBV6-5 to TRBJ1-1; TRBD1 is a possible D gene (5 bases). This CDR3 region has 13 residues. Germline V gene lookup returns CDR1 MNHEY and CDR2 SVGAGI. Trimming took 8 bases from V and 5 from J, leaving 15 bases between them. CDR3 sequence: CASRNLGVTEAFF. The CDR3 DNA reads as TGTGCCAGCCGGAACTTGGGGGTAACTGAAGCTTTCTTT.

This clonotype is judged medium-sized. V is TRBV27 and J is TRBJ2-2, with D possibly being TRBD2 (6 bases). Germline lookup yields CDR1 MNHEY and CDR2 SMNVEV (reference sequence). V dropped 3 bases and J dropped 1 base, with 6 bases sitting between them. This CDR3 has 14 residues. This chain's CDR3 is CASSLGLNTGELFF. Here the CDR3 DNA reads TGTGCCAGCAGTTTGGGACTGAACACCGGGGAGCTGTTTTTT.